This T cell receptor beta chain was obtained from a study of blood T cell repertoires in COVID-19 (dated by TCRdb to 2020 to 2021). Turning to the overall study: Samples covering the acute and convalescent phases of COVID-19 were provided by collaborators in the United States, Italy and Spain. The material from the prospective study consisted of cDNA or gDNA derived from T cells, B-cell-depleted T cells, or PBMCs. The dataset comprised deeply sampled blood TCRbeta repertoires from subjects exposed to, actively infected with, or recovered from COVID-19. The repertoires were released in a freely available public database intended as a resource for research on the immune response to SARS-CoV-2. The samples were drawn from the first 160 participants of the ongoing ImmuneRACE study and from over a thousand subjects provided by 6 global collaborators. Sample metadata almost always included a de-identified subject ID, COVID-19 status, age in years and sex. HLA class I and class II types, where available, came from metadata supplied by the sample provider rather than from assay-based typing. The study at large found these results: The amount of clinical and demographic metadata varied by source and participant and was provided uncurated.

The collaborating institutions used their own protocols to collect whole blood in K2EDTA tubes. For TCRbeta analysis, collaborators shipped samples as frozen whole blood, isolated PBMCs, or DNA extracted from either of those sample types. TCRbeta CDR3 regions were amplified from genomic DNA by means of the immunoSEQ Assay, a bias-controlled multiplex PCR. On the authors' methods: The number of nucleated cells in each sample was estimated by amplification of reference gene primers within the assay. To quantify the absolute abundance of each unique TCRbeta CDR3 rearrangement, sequence reads were collapsed and filtered. For each sample, productive Simpson clonality was calculated by taking the square root of Simpson's diversity index across productive rearrangements. The source is immuneACCESS, and TCRdb retained only in-frame sequences with V and J called. Part of the clones is not carried over; for the studies checked, unresolved V genes explain less than half of this, and the remainder is unexplained. V and J calls and clone size are copied from that table; D and trimming were computed from the DNA. The sample contains 60,000 to 70,000 clones, 84% of them found a single time. More than 7% of the sample comes from the top ten.

Comments on this clone: Its antigen remains undetermined. No qualities accompany the bases; no much larger clone lies one base away.

V and J are truncated by 11 bases and 5 bases respectively, leaving an intervening sequence of 13 bases. The CDR3 has 13 amino acids, counting the end cysteine and phenylalanine. Left in the record is the CDR3 DNA by itself, 39 bases read in frame from the first base. Per the germline V gene (reference sequence), LNHDA is the CDR1 and SQIVND is the CDR2. Recombination linked TRBV19 to TRBJ1-6; 5 matching bases give a weak D call of TRBD1. The sequencing input was peripheral blood. This receptor was obtained from a man aged 50 or older with active COVID-19. The CDR3 here reads CAGRQSDNSPLHF. The sequenced DNA is TGTGCCGGGCGACAGTCGGATAATTCACCCCTCCACTTT. Extended through the reference TRBV19 and TRBJ1-6 proteins, this CDR3 yields the full variable domain: DGGITQSPKYLFRKEGQNVTLSCEQNLNHDAMYWYRQDPGQGLRLIYYSQIVNDFQKGDIAEGYSVSREKKESFPLTVTSAQKNPTAFYLCAGRQSDNSPLHFGNGTRLTVT.